One sample yielded the 27 T cell receptor beta chains listed below, sequenced in a study of technical replicates of blood from a handful of donors. TCRdb's table, derived via immunoSEQ multiplex PCR, lists solely in-frame clones and lacks some. This table holds about 66,000 clones, roughly 92% found once. Sequences were obtained from T cells isolated from PBMCs. These receptors were obtained from a human donor in good health.

This chain links TRBV5-1 with TRBJ2-7; 12 nucleotides match TRBD2. Germline lookup yields CDR1 SGHRS and CDR2 YFSETQ. The length of the CDR3 is 15 residues. Germline trimming cut 4 bases from V and 7 bases from J; bases unmatched to any gene: 9. The CDR3 here is CASSPMTSGSGEQYF. In nucleotides, the CDR3 is TGCGCCAGCAGCCCCATGACTAGCGGGAGTGGGGAGCAGTACTTC.

The chain employs TRBV9 and TRBJ1-3; D perhaps matches TRBD1 (6 bases). Germline CDR1 and CDR2: SGDLS and YYNGEE. V lost 4 bases to trimming and J lost 2 bases, with 16 bases between them. This CDR3 contains 16 residues. Here the CDR3 DNA reads TGTGCCAGCAGCCAAGGGGGGGGAGGCACTGGAAACACCATATATTTT. Translation gives CASSQGGGGTGNTIYF. Full variable domain (missing parts from reference TRBV9 and TRBJ1-3): DSGVTQTPKHLITATGQRVTLRCSPRSGDLSVYWYQQSLDQGLQFLIQYYNGEERAKGNILERFSAQQFPDLHSELNLSSLELGDSALYFCASSQGGGGTGNTIYFGEGSWLTVV.

The genes are TRBV5-6 and TRBJ1-5; no reliable D call. This CDR3 region has 14 residues. Trimming took 0 bases from V and 7 from J, leaving 11 bases between them. Per germline, CDR1 SGHDT and CDR2 YYEEEE. CDR3 protein: CASSLGQNGQPQHF. The CDR3 DNA reads as TGTGCCAGCAGCTTGGGCCAGAATGGCCAGCCCCAGCATTTT.

V is TRBV19 and J is TRBJ1-1; no definite D call. Per the germline V gene, CDR1 is LNHDA and CDR2 is SQIVND (reference sequence). V was trimmed by 3 bases and J by 1 base, leaving 6 bases between them. The CDR3 is 13 residues long. The CDR3 spells CASSILPNTEAFF. CDR3 in DNA: TGTGCCAGTAGTATTCTCCCGAACACTGAAGCTTTCTTT. The whole variable domain, filled in from reference TRBV19 and TRBJ1-1, reads DGGITQSPKYLFRKEGQNVTLSCEQNLNHDAMYWYRQDPGQGLRLIYYSQIVNDFQKGDIAEGYSVSREKKESFPLTVTSAQKNPTAFYLCASSILPNTEAFFGQGTRLTVV.

In this sample, this clone turned up once. V gene TRBV9 combines with J gene TRBJ2-7, with TRBD1 as a possible D gene (5 bases). Trimming removed 0 bases at V and 2 bases at J, with 15 bases between. Germline CDR1 SGDLS, CDR2 YYNGEE. This CDR3 spans 16 amino acids. CDR3 in DNA: TGTGCCAGCAGCGTAGGGCCAGGGCCAGTAACCTACGAGCAGTACTTC. As protein: CASSVGPGPVTYEQYF.

The rearrangement uses TRBV9 and TRBJ1-2, with D perhaps matching TRBD1 (6 bases). Germline assignment: CDR1 SGDLS and CDR2 YYNGEE. V gave up 3 bases and J gave up 4 bases, with 10 bases separating them. This CDR3 comprises 13 residues. The CDR3 DNA sequence: TGTGCCAGCAGCGCACAGGGTCCCTATGGCTACACCTTC. As protein: CASSAQGPYGYTF.

The chain couples TRBV7-3 to TRBJ1-2; weak D call: TRBD1 (6 bases). CDR3 length equals 14 residues. V was clipped by 4 bases and J by 6 bases, with 15 bases between them. In germline, CDR1 is SGHTA, CDR2 FQGTGA. CDR3 sequence: CASSSTSGQNGYTF. The CDR3 region has the DNA TGTGCCAGCAGCTCTACCTCTGGACAGAATGGCTACACCTTC.

The gene calls are TRBV27 and TRBJ2-7, with D possibly TRBD2 on 6 matching bases. Germline V gives CDR1 MNHEY, CDR2 SMNVEV (reference sequence). The length of the CDR3 is 15 residues. V shed 2 bases and J shed 1 base, with 12 bases lying between them. CDR3: CASSLQVRESYEQYF. For the CDR3, the DNA is TGTGCCAGCAGTTTACAAGTACGGGAGTCCTACGAGCAGTACTTC.

This sequence joins TRBV5-4 and TRBJ2-2, with a possible D match to TRBD1 (6 bases). The CDR3 is 15 amino acids. Between the trimmed V and J ends, which lost 4 bases and 4 bases, there was a span of 14 bases. CDR1 SGHNT and CDR2 YYREEE come from the germline V gene (reference sequence). CDR3 nucleotides: TGTGCCAGCAGCCTCCCGTTGGGGGCCACCGGGGAGCTGTTTTTT. This translates into CASSLPLGATGELFF.

In the case of this clone: One end of the junction is discordant with germline, which a read error may explain. This chain uses TRBV7-7 with TRBJ2-5; TRBD2 agrees at 11 bases. Per the germline V gene, CDR1 is SSHAT and CDR2 is FNYEAQ (reference sequence). The CDR3 runs to 17 residues. The CDR3 protein is CASSFEFPGTSGETQYF. In DNA form, the CDR3 reads TGTGCTAGCAGCTTTGAGTTTCCTGGGACTAGCGGAGAGACCCAGTACTTC.

The gene calls are TRBV27 and TRBJ2-7; D is undetermined. The germline V gene encodes CDR1 MNHEY and CDR2 SMNVEV (reference sequence). The CDR3 is made up of 13 amino acids. V was pared by 0 bases and J by 2 bases, with 5 bases between. The CDR3 DNA follows: TGTGCCAGCAGTTTATCGCGAACCTACGAGCAGTACTTC. Protein product: CASSLSRTYEQYF.

V usage is TRBV5-1 and J usage is TRBJ2-5, with D uncertain. CDR1 is SGHRS, CDR2 YFSETQ, per germline. CDR3 length equals 13 residues. V was shortened by 5 bases and J by 1 base, with 9 bases between the two germline ends. The CDR3 region is CASREQPQETQYF. As DNA, the CDR3 is TGCGCCAGCAGGGAACAGCCCCAAGAGACCCAGTACTTC.

The chain employs TRBV19 and TRBJ1-1; 8 bases are shared with TRBD1. The length of the CDR3 is 15 residues. V lost 8 bases to trimming and J lost 1 base; unmatched junction nucleotides: 9. Germline V lookup: CDR1 LNHDA, CDR2 SQIVND (reference sequence). CDR3 DNA: TGTGCCAGTCAGGGGAAACAGGGGGAGAACACTGAAGCTTTCTTT. It specifies CASQGKQGENTEAFF.

J is TRBJ2-5 and V is TRBV7-9; D might be TRBD1 (5 bases). The CDR3 totals 15 residues. CDR1 SEHNR and CDR2 FQNEAQ come from the germline V gene (reference sequence). Trimming removed 1 base from V and 2 bases from J, with 11 bases in between. CDR3 protein: CASSLEAGPQETQYF. The CDR3, as DNA: TGTGCCAGCAGCTTAGAGGCAGGGCCTCAAGAGACCCAGTACTTC.

The V gene is TRBV6-5, the J gene TRBJ1-2, with 9 bases identical to TRBD1. With 5 bases clipped from V and 4 bases from J, the junction kept 2 bases outside the gene matches. Germline V gene sequence: CDR1 MNHEY, CDR2 SVGAGI. This CDR3 has 13 amino acids. CDR3 sequence: CASSRDRAYGYTF. The CDR3 DNA follows: TGTGCCAGCAGTCGGGACAGGGCCTATGGCTACACCTTC.

The gene calls are TRBV5-4 and TRBJ2-5; 7 bases match TRBD2. Germline CDR1 is SGHNT and CDR2 is YYREEE (reference sequence). The CDR3 has 14 amino acids. J lost 3 bases, V lost 2 bases, and 4 bases had no gene match. The DNA of the CDR3 is TGTGCCAGCAGCTTCGGGAGGCGGGAAGAGACCCAGTACTTC. Protein product: CASSFGRREETQYF.

J is TRBJ1-5 and V is TRBV5-1; D is ambiguous. V was shortened by 0 bases and J by 5 bases, with 6 bases between the two germline ends. The CDR3 is 13 residues long. Germline V CDR1 and CDR2: SGHRS, YFSETQ. The chain's CDR3 is CASSLDSDQPQHF. Here the CDR3 DNA reads TGCGCCAGCAGCTTGGACAGTGATCAGCCCCAGCATTTT. Combining the CDR3 with reference TRBV5-1 and TRBJ1-5 gives the whole variable domain KAGVTQTPRYLIKTRGQQVTLSCSPISGHRSVSWYQQTPGQGLQFLFEYFSETQRNKGNFPGRFSGRQFSNSRSEMNVSTLELGDSALYLCASSLDSDQPQHFGDGTRLSIL.

The CDR3 DNA sequence: TGCGCCAGCAGCCAAGCTAGGGGGGGAACCTCCTACGAGCAGTACTTC. Protein product: CASSQARGGTSYEQYF. This sequence joins TRBV4-3 and TRBJ2-7; D is possibly TRBD2 (7 bases). Between the trimmed V and J ends, which lost 1 base and 0 bases, there was a span of 13 bases. Germline assignment: CDR1 LGHNA and CDR2 YSLEER. The CDR3 spans 16 residues.

The V gene is TRBV5-1, the J gene TRBJ2-7; 9 nucleotides line up with TRBD1. Trimming took 5 bases from V and 1 from J; bases not matched to a gene: 10. The V gene's germline CDR1 is SGHRS and CDR2 YFSETQ. The CDR3 has 16 amino acids. The CDR3 DNA follows: TGCGCCAGCAGACCCACCGGGACAGGGTATTCCTACGAGCAGTACTTC. Residues: CASRPTGTGYSYEQYF. Together with reference TRBV5-1 and TRBJ2-7, the CDR3 gives the full variable domain: KAGVTQTPRYLIKTRGQQVTLSCSPISGHRSVSWYQQTPGQGLQFLFEYFSETQRNKGNFPGRFSGRQFSNSRSEMNVSTLELGDSALYLCASRPTGTGYSYEQYFGPGTRLTVT.

The chain joins TRBV7-7 to TRBJ2-1, with D maybe TRBD2 (5 bases). The V gene's germline CDR1 is SSHAT and CDR2 FNYEAQ (reference sequence). The length of the CDR3 is 14 residues. V shed 5 bases and J shed 8 bases, with 16 bases lying between them. The CDR3 spells CASSREIVGDEQFF. CDR3 in DNA: TGTGCCAGCAGCCGGGAAATAGTCGGCGATGAGCAGTTCTTC. The full variable domain, in which reference TRBV7-7 and TRBJ2-1 provide the parts outside the CDR3, is GAGVSQSPRYKVTKRGQDVTLRCDPISSHATLYWYQQALGQGPEFLTYFNYEAQPDKSGLPSDRFSAERPEGSISTLTIQRTEQRDSAMYRCASSREIVGDEQFFGPGTRLTVL.

This chain joins TRBV6-1 and TRBJ2-7; D perhaps matches TRBD2 (6 bases). The CDR3 loop spans 13 amino acids. CDR1 MNHNS and CDR2 SASEGT come from the germline V gene. Trimming left V 8 bases short and J 2 bases short, with 13 bases between. CDR3: CASSPGLTYEQYF. CDR3 DNA sequence: TGTGCCAGCTCGCCGGGACTCACCTACGAGCAGTACTTC.

The chain combines TRBV7-9 with TRBJ2-5, with D perhaps TRBD1 (6 bases). The CDR3 is 13 amino acids. Germline CDR1 SEHNR, CDR2 FQNEAQ (reference sequence). The V and J ends lost 1 base and 3 bases respectively, with 6 bases between them. CDR3 protein: CASSLDREETQYF. In DNA form, the CDR3 reads TGTGCCAGCAGCTTAGACAGGGAAGAGACCCAGTACTTC.

CDR3 nucleotide sequence: TGTGCGCAGCGGGGGCAGGAGAACTTATGGTATGGCTACACCTTC. Encoded protein: CAQRGQENLWYGYTF. The rearrangement links TRBV2 to TRBJ1-2, with D possibly being TRBD1 (6 bases). There are 15 residues in the CDR3. CDR1 and CDR2 (germline): SNHLY, FYNNEI.

This rearrangement joins TRBV9 to TRBJ2-3; D unresolved. Germline V gene lookup returns CDR1 SGDLS and CDR2 YYNGEE. The CDR3 has 15 residues. Trimming cost V 0 bases and J 0 bases, with 8 bases left between them. In nucleotides, the CDR3 is TGTGCCAGCAGCGTAGCCACTGCTAGCACAGATACGCAGTATTTT. Translating it yields CASSVATASTDTQYF.

The rearrangement uses TRBV27 and TRBJ2-1; 9 nucleotides agree with TRBD2. Trimming took 2 bases from V and 10 from J; bases not matched to a gene: 6. The length of the CDR3 is 14 residues. The germline V gene has CDR1 MNHEY and CDR2 SMNVEV (reference sequence). This CDR3 reads CASSLAGGPTEQFF. The CDR3 region has the DNA TGTGCCAGCAGTTTAGCGGGAGGGCCGACGGAGCAGTTCTTC.

The CDR3 reads CASYRREEGGGEQFF. DNA of the CDR3: TGTGCCAGCTATCGGCGGGAGGAAGGTGGGGGTGAGCAGTTCTTC. The chain carries TRBV6-1 and TRBJ2-1; 8 nucleotides line up with TRBD2. The CDR3 loop spans 15 amino acids. Germline CDR1 and CDR2: MNHNS and SASEGT. With V trimmed by 8 bases and J by 9 bases, 15 bases remained unmatched.

The chain combines TRBV29-1 with TRBJ1-1; 9 bases match TRBD1. This CDR3 comprises 11 residues. Germline CDR1 is SQVTM and CDR2 is ANQGSEA. V lost 6 bases, J lost 10 bases, and 6 bases stayed unmatched. CDR3 in amino acids: CSVIPGQGAFF. In DNA form, the CDR3 reads TGCAGCGTGATTCCGGGACAGGGAGCTTTCTTT.